The clone carrying this T cell receptor (beta chain) was seen ten or more times. The antigen is unknown. From RNA transcripts, TCR beta CDR3 regions were amplified. The HTBI primer set served for first-round RT-PCR of the TCR CDR3. TCRdb re-derived calls from the multiplex PCR reads in MiXCR, one entry per CDR3 protein. The repertoire has about 400,000 distinct CDR3 sequences, roughly 13% of them found once; the top ten carry 9.2%. The data were obtained in a study of T cells in Graves' hyperthyroidism and ophthalmopathy. Study overall: Once the initial diagnosis was made, peripheral blood was obtained before any treatment. General study findings and limits: Separating ophthalmopathy from stable hyperthyroidism was achieved by a 13 V-J model.

Sequenced sample: blood. This receptor was identified in a woman aged 18 to 35 with Graves' hyperthyroidism.

CDR3 region: CASSFRLSYTDTQYF. The CDR3 DNA follows: TGTGCCAGCAGCTTCCGACTAAGTTACACAGATACGCAGTATTTT. The chain joins TRBV11-2 to TRBJ2-3; possible D gene TRBD2, 5 bases. The germline V gene has CDR1 SGHAT and CDR2 FQNNGV. The CDR3 is made up of 15 amino acids. Trimming removed 3 bases at V and 2 bases at J, with 12 bases between.